The 3 T cell receptor beta chains below were found in one sample sequenced in a study of CD8 T cells in Susac syndrome. Random hexamers served to reverse transcribe roughly 0.45 to 1 ug RNA. TCRdb re-called the immunoSEQ multiplex PCR reads through MiXCR, storing one row per CDR3 protein. This sample has about 140,000 distinct CDR3 sequences, with about 95% found just once. The sequenced material came from CD4+ T cells from PBMCs. The receptors were sampled from a human donor with multiple sclerosis.

V is TRBV30 and J is TRBJ1-3; D not resolved. Germline V gives CDR1 GTSNPN, CDR2 SVGIG (reference sequence). Deletions cut 3 bases from V and 5 bases from J, with 8 bases between. The CDR3 totals 12 residues. The CDR3 loop reads CAWRDTRNTIYF. CDR3 bases: TGTGCCTGGAGAGACACTAGAAACACCATATATTTT. Looking up the rest from reference TRBV30 and TRBJ1-3 gives the full variable domain: SQTIHQWPATLVQPVGSPLSLECTVEGTSNPNLYWYRQAAGRGLQLLFYSVGIGQISSEVPQNLSASRPQDRQFILSSKKLLLSDSGFYLCAWRDTRNTIYFGEGSWLTVV.

The gene calls are TRBV20-1 and TRBJ1-2; 10 nucleotides match TRBD1. Trimming took 5 bases from V and 2 from J; bases not matched to a gene: 8. The germline V gene has CDR1 DFQATT and CDR2 SNEGSKA (reference sequence). CDR3 length: 15 residues. The CDR3 region is CSADSPGQGNYGYTF. In DNA, the CDR3 is TGCAGTGCTGACTCTCCGGGACAGGGGAACTATGGCTACACCTTC.

The gene calls are TRBV3-1 and TRBJ2-1; no definite D call. V dropped 1 base and J dropped 10 bases, with 5 bases sitting between them. This CDR3 is built from 11 residues. The germline V gene has CDR1 LGHDT and CDR2 YNNKEL (reference sequence). The CDR3 here is CASSQASEQFF. DNA for the CDR3: TGTGCCAGCAGCCAAGCGAGCGAGCAGTTCTTC.